This T cell receptor (beta chain) came from a study of blood T cell repertoires in COVID-19 (TCRdb year 2020). For context, the study as a whole: The collaborator samples originated in the United States, Italy and Spain and spanned the acute and convalescent phases of COVID-19. The repertoires were made available in a free public database intended to serve as a resource for research on the immune response to SARS-CoV-2. The material from the prospective study consisted of cDNA or gDNA derived from T cells, B-cell-depleted T cells, or PBMCs. Sample metadata almost always included a de-identified subject ID, COVID-19 status, age in years and sex. Samples were obtained from the ongoing ImmuneRACE study (first 160 participants) and from roughly 1,300 subjects provided by 6 global collaborators. Deeply sampled blood TCRbeta repertoires from subjects exposed to, actively infected with, or recovered from COVID-19 were included in the dataset. Where available, HLA class I and class II types were taken from metadata supplied by the sample provider and were not determined by assay-based typing. Overall results and qualifications from the work: How much clinical and demographic metadata was included differed by source and by participant, and the metadata was provided uncurated.

Of note for this clone: Its target antigen remains unknown. No qualities accompany the bases; no much larger clone lies one base away.

One collaborating source in Seattle enrolled patients during active infection and followed them longitudinally through the course of disease. Each collaborating institution followed its own protocols to collect whole blood in K2EDTA tubes. For TCRbeta analysis, collaborators shipped samples as frozen whole blood, isolated PBMCs, or DNA extracted from either of those sample types. The junction carries 19 bases between V and J, which are trimmed by 1 base and 3 bases respectively. As encoded in the germline V gene, CDR1 is SGHAT while CDR2 is FQNNGV. The CDR3 goes from the cysteine to the phenylalanine over 17 residues. Only the CDR3 DNA is retained, 51 bases long and in frame from the first base. The immunoSEQ Assay, a bias-controlled multiplex PCR, was used to amplify TCRbeta CDR3 regions from genomic DNA. In the paper's pipeline: The number of nucleated cells in each sample was estimated from the amplification of reference gene primers within the assay. Sequence reads were collapsed and filtered to measure the absolute abundance of every unique TCRbeta CDR3 rearrangement. For each sample, productive Simpson clonality was calculated by taking the square root of Simpson's diversity index across productive rearrangements. This is the immuneACCESS table as TCRdb keeps it, with only in-frame sequences that have V and J called. A part of the clones is gone; compared with another copy, unresolved V genes explain less than half, and the rest is unexplained. The V and J calls and clone size are taken from that table; D and trimming were inferred from the DNA. The sample table records hundreds of thousands of clones; about nine tenths of these occur just once. 5.5% to 7.5% of the sample is in the top ten clones.

The V and J genes are TRBV11-2 and TRBJ2-7, with a weak D call of TRBD1 (6 bases match). The material sequenced was peripheral blood. This clonotype was sampled from a woman in her seventies with COVID-19, enrolled during active disease. The CDR3 loop reads CASSLGGGGIGSYEQYF. In nucleotides, the sequence is TGTGCCAGCAGCTTAGGTGGTGGGGGCATAGGAAGCTACGAGCAGTACTTC.